The count of the clone carrying this T cell receptor beta chain is one. The germline V gene encodes CDR1 LGHNA and CDR2 YSLEER. The J segment lost 5 bases and the V segment lost 2 bases, leaving 8 bases of the junction unmatched. The CDR3 contains 16 residues. Sequencing used immunoSEQ multiplex PCR; TCRdb keeps in-frame clones, though not all of them. This repertoire shows 75,000 to 80,000 clones, around 93% found once; its top ten account for about 0.69%. This sample was taken from a study of T cell changes during pregnancy in multiple sclerosis. Sample: peripheral blood, taken in the second trimester of pregnancy. The source is a female donor in good health, enrolled as a control in a pregnancy study. This chain connects TRBV4-3 to TRBJ1-4; 7 bases are shared with TRBD1. Written as DNA, the CDR3 is TGCGCCAGCAGCCAATCAAGGGGACAGAGAAATGAAAAACTGTTTTTT. This gives the protein CASSQSRGQRNEKLFF.